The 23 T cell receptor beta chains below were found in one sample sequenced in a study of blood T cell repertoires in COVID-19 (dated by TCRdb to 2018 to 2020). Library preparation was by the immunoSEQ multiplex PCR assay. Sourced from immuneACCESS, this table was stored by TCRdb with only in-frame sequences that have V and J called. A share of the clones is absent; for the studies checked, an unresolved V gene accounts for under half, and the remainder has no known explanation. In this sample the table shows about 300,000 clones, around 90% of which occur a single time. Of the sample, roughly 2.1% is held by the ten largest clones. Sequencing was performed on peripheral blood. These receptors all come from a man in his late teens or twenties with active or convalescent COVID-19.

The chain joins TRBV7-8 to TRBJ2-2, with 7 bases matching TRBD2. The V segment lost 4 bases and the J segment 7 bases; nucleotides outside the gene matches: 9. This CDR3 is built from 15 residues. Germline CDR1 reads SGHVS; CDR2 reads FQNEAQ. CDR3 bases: TGTGCCAGCAGCTCGGTGGGGGGGAGAGGCGGGGAGCTGTTTTTT. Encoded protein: CASSSVGGRGGELFF.

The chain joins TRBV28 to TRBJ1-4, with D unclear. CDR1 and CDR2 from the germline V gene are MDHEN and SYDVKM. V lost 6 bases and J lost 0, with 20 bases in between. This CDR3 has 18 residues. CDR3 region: CASRPLRDTIATNEKLFF. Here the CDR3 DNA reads TGTGCCAGCAGACCCCTCCGGGATACCATCGCAACTAATGAAAAACTGTTTTTT.

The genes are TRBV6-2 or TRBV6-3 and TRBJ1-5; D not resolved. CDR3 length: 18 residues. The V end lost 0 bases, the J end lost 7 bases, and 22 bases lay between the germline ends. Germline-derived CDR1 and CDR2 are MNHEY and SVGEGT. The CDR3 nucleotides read TGTGCCAGCAGTTACTCTGCACGGGAGGTGGTTTTGAACCAGCCCCAGCATTTT. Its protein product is CASSYSAREVVLNQPQHF.

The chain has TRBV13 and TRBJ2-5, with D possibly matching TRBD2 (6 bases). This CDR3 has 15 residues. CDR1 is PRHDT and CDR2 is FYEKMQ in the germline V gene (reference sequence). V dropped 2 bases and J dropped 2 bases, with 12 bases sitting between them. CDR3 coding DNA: TGTGCCAGCAGCTTAACCGGGGGACTTCAAGAGACCCAGTACTTC. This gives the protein CASSLTGGLQETQYF.

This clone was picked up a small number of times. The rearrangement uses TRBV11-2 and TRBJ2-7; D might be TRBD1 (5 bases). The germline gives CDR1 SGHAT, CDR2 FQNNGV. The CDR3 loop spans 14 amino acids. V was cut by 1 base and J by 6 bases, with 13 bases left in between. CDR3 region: CASSLAHRNGEQYF. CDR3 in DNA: TGTGCCAGCAGCTTAGCGCACAGGAATGGCGAGCAGTACTTC.

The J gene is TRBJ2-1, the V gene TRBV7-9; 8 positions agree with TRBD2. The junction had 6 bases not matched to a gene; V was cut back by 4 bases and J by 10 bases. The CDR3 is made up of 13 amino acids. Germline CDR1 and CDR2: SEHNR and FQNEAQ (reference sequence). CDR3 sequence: CASSSPRGREQFF. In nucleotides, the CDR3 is TGTGCCAGCAGCTCGCCCCGCGGGAGGGAGCAGTTCTTC. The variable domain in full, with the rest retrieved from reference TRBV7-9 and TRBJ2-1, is DTGVSQNPRHKITKRGQNVTFRCDPISEHNRLYWYRQTLGQGPEFLTYFQNEAQLEKSRLLSDRFSAERPKGSFSTLEIQRTEQGDSAMYLCASSSPRGREQFFGPGTRLTVL.

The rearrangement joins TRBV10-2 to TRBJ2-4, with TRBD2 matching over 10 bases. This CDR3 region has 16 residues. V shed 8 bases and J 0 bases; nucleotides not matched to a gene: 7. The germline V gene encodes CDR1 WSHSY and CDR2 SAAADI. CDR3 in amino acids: CASETGTSEAKNIQYF. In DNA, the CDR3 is TGCGCCAGCGAGACCGGGACTAGCGAAGCCAAAAACATTCAGTACTTC.

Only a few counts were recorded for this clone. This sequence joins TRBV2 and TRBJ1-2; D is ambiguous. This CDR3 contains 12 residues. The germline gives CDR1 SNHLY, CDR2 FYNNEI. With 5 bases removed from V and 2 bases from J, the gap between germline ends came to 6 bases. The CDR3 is CASSQANYGYTF. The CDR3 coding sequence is TGTGCCAGCAGTCAGGCAAACTATGGCTACACCTTC.

CDR3: CASSLLGSGTPTSTDTQYF. Here the CDR3 DNA reads TGTGCCAGCAGTTTACTTGGTAGCGGGACTCCTACTAGCACAGATACGCAGTATTTT. V is TRBV27 and J is TRBJ2-3; 8 bases agree with TRBD2. The ends lost 2 bases at V and 0 bases at J; junction bases unmatched: 13. The CDR3 spans 19 residues. CDR1 and CDR2 from the germline V gene are MNHEY and SMNVEV (reference sequence).

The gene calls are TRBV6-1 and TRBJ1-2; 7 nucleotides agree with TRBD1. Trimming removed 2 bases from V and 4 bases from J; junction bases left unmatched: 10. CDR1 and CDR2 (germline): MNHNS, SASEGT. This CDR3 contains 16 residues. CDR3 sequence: CASSEIRGLGPYGYTF. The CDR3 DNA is TGTGCCAGCAGTGAAATAAGGGGGCTAGGGCCCTATGGCTACACCTTC.

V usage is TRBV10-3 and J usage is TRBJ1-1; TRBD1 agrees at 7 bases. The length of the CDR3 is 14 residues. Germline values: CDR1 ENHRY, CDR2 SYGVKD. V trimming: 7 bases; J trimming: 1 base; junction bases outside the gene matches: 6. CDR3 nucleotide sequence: TGTGCCATCACACGACAGGGAGCGAACACTGAAGCTTTCTTT. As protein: CAITRQGANTEAFF.

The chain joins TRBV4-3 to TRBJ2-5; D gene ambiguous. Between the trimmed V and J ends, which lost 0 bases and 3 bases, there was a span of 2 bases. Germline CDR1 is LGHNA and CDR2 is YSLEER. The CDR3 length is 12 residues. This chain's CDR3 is CASSQDKETQYF. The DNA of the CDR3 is TGCGCCAGCAGCCAAGATAAAGAGACCCAGTACTTC.

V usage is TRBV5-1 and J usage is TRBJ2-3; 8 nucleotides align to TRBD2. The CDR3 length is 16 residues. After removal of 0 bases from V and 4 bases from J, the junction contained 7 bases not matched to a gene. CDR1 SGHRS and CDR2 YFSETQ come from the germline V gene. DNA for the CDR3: TGCGCCAGCAGCTTGGTGCTAGCGGGTTGGGCAGATACGCAGTATTTT. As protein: CASSLVLAGWADTQYF.

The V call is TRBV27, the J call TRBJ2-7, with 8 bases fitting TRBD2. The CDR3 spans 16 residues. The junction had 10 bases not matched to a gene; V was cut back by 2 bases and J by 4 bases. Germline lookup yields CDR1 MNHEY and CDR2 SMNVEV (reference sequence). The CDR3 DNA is TGTGCCAGCAGTTTAGCGGGAGGTTCGGGGTGGTACGAGCAGTACTTC. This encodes CASSLAGGSGWYEQYF.

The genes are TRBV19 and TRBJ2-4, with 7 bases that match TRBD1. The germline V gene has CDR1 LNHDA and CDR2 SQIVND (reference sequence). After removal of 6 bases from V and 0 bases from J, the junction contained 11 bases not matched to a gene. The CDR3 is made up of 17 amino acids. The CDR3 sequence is CASSTPRGGRAKNIQYF. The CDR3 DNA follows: TGTGCCAGTAGCACCCCCCGAGGGGGCCGAGCCAAAAACATTCAGTACTTC.

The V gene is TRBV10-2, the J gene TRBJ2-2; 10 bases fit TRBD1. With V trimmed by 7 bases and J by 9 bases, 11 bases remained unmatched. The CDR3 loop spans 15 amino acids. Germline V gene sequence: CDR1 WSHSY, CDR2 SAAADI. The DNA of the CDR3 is TGCGCCAGCAACCCAGACAGGGGGCGCAGTCGGGAGCTGTTTTTT. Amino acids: CASNPDRGRSRELFF.

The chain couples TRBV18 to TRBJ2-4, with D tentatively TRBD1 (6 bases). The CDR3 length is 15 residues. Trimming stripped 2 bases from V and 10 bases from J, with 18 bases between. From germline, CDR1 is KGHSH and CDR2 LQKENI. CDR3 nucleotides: TGTGCCAGCTCACCAGCCAGGGGTCCGGGAAAGATTCAGTACTTC. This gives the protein CASSPARGPGKIQYF.

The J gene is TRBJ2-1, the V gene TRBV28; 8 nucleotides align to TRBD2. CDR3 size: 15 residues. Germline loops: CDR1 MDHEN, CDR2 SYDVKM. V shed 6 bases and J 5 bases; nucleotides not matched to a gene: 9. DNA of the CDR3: TGTGCCAGCAGCCGAGGACTAGCCCCCCACAATGAGCAGTTCTTC. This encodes CASSRGLAPHNEQFF.

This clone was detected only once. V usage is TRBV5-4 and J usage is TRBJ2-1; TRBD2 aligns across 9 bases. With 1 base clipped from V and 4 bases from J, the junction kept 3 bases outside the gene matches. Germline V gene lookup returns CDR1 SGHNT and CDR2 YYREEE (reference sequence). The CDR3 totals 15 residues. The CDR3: CASSLPSGEYNEQFF. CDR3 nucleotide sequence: TGTGCCAGCAGCTTGCCTAGCGGGGAGTACAATGAGCAGTTCTTC.

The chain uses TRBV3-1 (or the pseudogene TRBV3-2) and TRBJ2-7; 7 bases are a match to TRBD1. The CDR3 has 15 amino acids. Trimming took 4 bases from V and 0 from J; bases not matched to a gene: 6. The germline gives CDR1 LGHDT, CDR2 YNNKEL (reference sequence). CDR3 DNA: TGTGCCAGCAGCCCGCGGACAGGAAACTCCTACGAGCAGTACTTC. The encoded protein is CASSPRTGNSYEQYF.

CDR3 loop: CASKLRGAGYGYTF. For the CDR3, the DNA is TGTGCCAGCAAACTCCGGGGGGCAGGCTATGGCTACACCTTC. The chain carries TRBV6-5 and TRBJ1-2; tentatively, D is TRBD1 (6 bases). The V and J ends lost 7 bases and 4 bases respectively, with 16 bases between them. Per germline, CDR1 MNHEY and CDR2 SVGAGI. The CDR3 has 14 amino acids.

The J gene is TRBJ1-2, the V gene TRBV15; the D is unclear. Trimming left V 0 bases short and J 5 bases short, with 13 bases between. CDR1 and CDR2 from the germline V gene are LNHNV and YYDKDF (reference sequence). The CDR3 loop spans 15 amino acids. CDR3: CATSRDRRIKYGYTF. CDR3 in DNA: TGTGCCACCAGCAGAGATCGCAGGATTAAGTATGGCTACACCTTC.

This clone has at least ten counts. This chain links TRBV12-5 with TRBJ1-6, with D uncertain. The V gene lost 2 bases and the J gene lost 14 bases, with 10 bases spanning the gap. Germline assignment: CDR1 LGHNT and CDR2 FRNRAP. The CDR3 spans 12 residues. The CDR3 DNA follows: TGTGCTAGTGGTTTGTATGCAGGTACCCTCCACTTT. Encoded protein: CASGLYAGTLHF. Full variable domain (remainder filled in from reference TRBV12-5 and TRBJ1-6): DARVTQTPRHKVTEMGQEVTMRCQPILGHNTVFWYRQTMMQGLELLAYFRNRAPLDDSGMPKDRFSAEMPDATLATLKIQPSEPRDSAVYFCASGLYAGTLHFGNGTRLTVT.